The 3 T cell receptor beta chains presented below share a single source sample, sequenced in a study of circulating CD8 cells and anti-PD-1 response in melanoma. The QIAseq Immune Repertoire TCR panel built the libraries from roughly 16 ng of total RNA. TCRdb independently ran MiXCR on the reads; one entry per CDR3 protein. This sample's table reports about 6 distinct CDR3 sequences. Four subsets defined by PD-1 and/or TIGIT were sorted from live CD3+CD8+TCRalphabeta+ cells. Source: CD8+ T cells from PBMCs, taken at baseline or after one month of anti-PD-1 therapy (not recorded which). All receptors derive from a human donor with melanoma.

The V call is TRBV20-1, the J call TRBJ1-2; D may be TRBD1 (5 bases). Germline V lookup: CDR1 DFQATT, CDR2 SNEGSKA (reference sequence). CDR3 length: 15 residues. V lost 3 bases, J lost 0 bases, and 14 bases lay in between. In DNA form, the CDR3 reads TGCAGTGCTAGGGCGTGGACACCTGCTAACTATGGCTACACCTTC. Translating gives CSARAWTPANYGYTF.

This sequence joins TRBV29-1 and TRBJ1-1, with 7 positions matching TRBD1. Trimming at V came to 7 bases and at J to 8 bases, leaving 16 bases not matched to a gene. This CDR3 region has 14 residues. Germline V gives CDR1 SQVTM, CDR2 ANQGSEA. The CDR3: CSAHGGGTDTEAFF. The CDR3 DNA is TGCAGCGCCCATGGTGGAGGGACAGATACGGAAGCTTTCTTT.

By proportion, this clonotype is hyperexpanded. The CDR3 is CSVGTSGGGTDTQYF. Here the CDR3 DNA reads TGCAGTGTTGGGACTAGCGGGGGTGGCACAGATACGCAGTATTTT. The genes are TRBV20-1 and TRBJ2-3; TRBD2 matches 14 bases. In germline, CDR1 is DFQATT, CDR2 SNEGSKA (reference sequence). The CDR3 is 15 residues long. The junction had 4 bases not matched to a gene; V was cut back by 7 bases and J by 1 base.